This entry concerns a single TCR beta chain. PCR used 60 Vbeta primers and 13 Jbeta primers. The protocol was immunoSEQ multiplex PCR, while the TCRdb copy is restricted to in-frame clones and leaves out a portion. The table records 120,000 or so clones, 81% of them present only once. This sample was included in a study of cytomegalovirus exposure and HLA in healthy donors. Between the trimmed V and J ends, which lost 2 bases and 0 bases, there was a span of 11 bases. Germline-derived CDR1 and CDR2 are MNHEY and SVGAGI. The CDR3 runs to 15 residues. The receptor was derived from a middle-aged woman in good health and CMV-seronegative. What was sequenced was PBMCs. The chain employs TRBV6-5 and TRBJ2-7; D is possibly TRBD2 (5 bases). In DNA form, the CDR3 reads TGTGCCAGCAGTTACGGGTGGGAGATCTCCTACGAGCAGTACTTC. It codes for CASSYGWEISYEQYF.